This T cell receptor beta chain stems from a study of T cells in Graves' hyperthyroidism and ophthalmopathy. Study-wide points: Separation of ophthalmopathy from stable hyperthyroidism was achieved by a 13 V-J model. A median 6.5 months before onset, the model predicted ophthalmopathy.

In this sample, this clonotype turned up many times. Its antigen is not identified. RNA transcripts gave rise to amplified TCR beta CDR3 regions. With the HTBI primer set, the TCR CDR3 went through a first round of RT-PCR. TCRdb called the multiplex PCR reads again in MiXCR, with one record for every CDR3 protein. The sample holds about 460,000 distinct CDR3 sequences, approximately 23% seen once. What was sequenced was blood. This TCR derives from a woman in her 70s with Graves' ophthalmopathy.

The CDR3 region has the DNA TGCAGCGTTGTTTCATCCATGAACACTGAAGCTTTCTTT. Translated: CSVVSSMNTEAFF. The chain has TRBV29-1 and TRBJ1-1, with D unclear. CDR3 size: 13 residues. Trimming stripped 4 bases from V and 0 bases from J, with 9 bases between. Germline V gives CDR1 SQVTM, CDR2 ANQGSEA.